These 19 T cell receptor beta chains came from one sample sequenced in a study of T cell changes during pregnancy in multiple sclerosis. The repertoire was sequenced with immunoSEQ multiplex PCR; TCRdb's copy has only in-frame clones and lacks some. The sample includes about 40,000 clones, over 85% of them seen just once. The input for sequencing was CD4+ T cells from peripheral blood mononuclear cells, taken before pregnancy. The receptors shown here come from a female donor with multiple sclerosis, enrolled in a pregnancy study.

The J gene is TRBJ2-7, the V gene TRBV6-1; D possibly corresponds to TRBD2 (6 bases). The V gene lost 5 bases and the J gene lost 2 bases, with 10 bases spanning the gap. Germline CDR1 reads MNHNS; CDR2 reads SASEGT. The CDR3 is made up of 13 amino acids. The CDR3 DNA reads as TGTGCCAGCAGTCCCAGGGAGGCCTACGAGCAGTACTTC. It is translated as CASSPREAYEQYF.

The gene calls are TRBV6-6 and TRBJ1-1; no clear D. The CDR3 length is 14 residues. V lost 0 bases and J lost 6, with 11 bases in between. CDR1 is MNHNY and CDR2 is SVGAGI in the germline V gene (reference sequence). The CDR3 spells CASSYSTGQAEAFF. The CDR3 nucleotides read TGTGCCAGCAGTTACTCCACCGGTCAGGCTGAAGCTTTCTTT.

The chain has TRBV27 and TRBJ1-2, with 7 bases matching TRBD1. Germline V gene data show CDR1 as MNHEY and CDR2 as SMNVEV (reference sequence). J was trimmed by 4 bases and V by 6 bases; bases with no gene match: 5. CDR3 size: 13 residues. CDR3: CASRLTGSYGYTF. CDR3 sequence (DNA): TGTGCCAGCAGGTTGACAGGGAGCTATGGCTACACCTTC.

The V gene is TRBV7-3, the J gene TRBJ2-6, with D uncertain. The CDR3 is 12 amino acids. Trimming stripped 5 bases from V and 4 bases from J, with 3 bases between. The germline V gene encodes CDR1 SGHTA and CDR2 FQGTGA. The CDR3, as DNA: TGTGCCAGCAGCCCGGGGGCCAACGTCCTGACTTTC. This sequence encodes CASSPGANVLTF.

The chain joins TRBV7-6 to TRBJ2-1; D unresolved. CDR3 length equals 14 residues. V dropped 0 bases and J dropped 3 bases, with 6 bases sitting between them. Germline assignment: CDR1 SGHVS and CDR2 FNYEAQ. The CDR3 loop reads CASSLASVYNEQFF. The CDR3 DNA reads as TGTGCCAGCAGCTTAGCGAGCGTCTACAATGAGCAGTTCTTC.

The rearrangement links TRBV19 to TRBJ1-6; 7 bases are shared with TRBD1. The CDR3 spans 16 residues. J gave up 13 bases and V 3 bases, and 15 bases lay outside the gene matches. CDR1 is LNHDA, CDR2 SQIVND, per germline (reference sequence). CDR3 sequence: CASSMTPGTANPPLHF. Written as DNA, the CDR3 is TGTGCCAGTAGTATGACCCCCGGGACAGCCAATCCGCCCCTCCACTTT. Full variable domain (outside the CDR3, taken from reference TRBV19 and TRBJ1-6): DGGITQSPKYLFRKEGQNVTLSCEQNLNHDAMYWYRQDPGQGLRLIYYSQIVNDFQKGDIAEGYSVSREKKESFPLTVTSAQKNPTAFYLCASSMTPGTANPPLHFGNGTRLTVT.

The rearrangement joins TRBV5-4 to TRBJ1-1; D possibly corresponds to TRBD1 (5 bases). The V gene lost 4 bases and the J gene lost 11 bases, with 18 bases spanning the gap. This CDR3 comprises 13 residues. Germline V gene sequence: CDR1 SGHNT, CDR2 YYREEE (reference sequence). CDR3 loop: CASSAGTGPKAFF. Here the CDR3 DNA reads TGTGCCAGCAGCGCCGGAACAGGCCCCAAGGCTTTCTTT.

The chain combines TRBV28 with TRBJ1-5; D may be TRBD1 (6 bases). The CDR3 is 18 amino acids. Trimming cost V 6 bases and J 4 bases, with 25 bases left between them. Germline lookup yields CDR1 MDHEN and CDR2 SYDVKM. This CDR3 is CASSFAHRARLKNQPQHF. CDR3 nucleotide sequence: TGTGCCAGCAGCTTTGCCCACAGGGCCAGATTAAAGAATCAGCCCCAGCATTTT.

The CDR3 here is CASSGGQVRRNTEAFF. The DNA of the CDR3 is TGTGCCAGCAGCGGGGGACAGGTCCGGCGGAACACTGAAGCTTTCTTT. The V call is TRBV14, the J call TRBJ1-1; 8 nucleotides align to TRBD1. J was trimmed by 1 base and V by 5 bases; bases with no gene match: 9. The germline V gene encodes CDR1 SGHDN and CDR2 FVKESK. The CDR3 totals 16 residues.

The chain is built from TRBV4-1 and TRBJ1-1, with D possibly TRBD1 on 6 matching bases. V lost 2 bases, J lost 8 bases, and 12 bases lay in between. The CDR3 sequence is 13 residues long. The germline CDR1 and CDR2 sequences are MGHRA and YSYEKL. The CDR3 coding sequence is TGCGCCAGCAGCCAATTGATGAGGGGGGAAGCTTTCTTT. It encodes CASSQLMRGEAFF.

The rearrangement joins TRBV9 to TRBJ2-5; a weak D match, TRBD1 (5 bases). The tail of the sequence fits TRBJ2-7 better, so the J call may be wrong. This CDR3 spans 15 amino acids. The germline CDR1 and CDR2 sequences are SGDLS and YYNGEE. The chain's CDR3 is CASSVAPGQDYEQYF. The CDR3, as DNA: TGTGCCAGCAGCGTAGCTCCCGGACAAGATTACGAGCAGTACTTC.

The V and J genes are TRBV10-1 and TRBJ2-4; TRBD2 is a possible D gene (6 bases). The CDR3 runs to 18 residues. Trimming pared 0 bases from V and 1 base from J, leaving 16 bases between. Germline loops: CDR1 WNHNN, CDR2 SYGVQD (reference sequence). The CDR3 loop is CASSESRGAGRAKNIQYF. CDR3 DNA sequence: TGCGCCAGCAGTGAGTCGAGAGGGGCAGGGAGGGCCAAAAACATTCAGTACTTC.

The chain's CDR3 is CAISASGGQPQHF. The CDR3 DNA reads as TGTGCCATCAGTGCCTCGGGTGGTCAGCCCCAGCATTTT. The J gene is TRBJ1-5, the V gene TRBV10-3; D not certain. The germline V gene has CDR1 ENHRY and CDR2 SYGVKD. The CDR3 runs to 13 residues. Trimming removed 4 bases from V and 6 bases from J, with 10 bases in between.

The rearrangement joins TRBV6-5 to TRBJ1-3, with D hard to call. This CDR3 has 13 amino acids. Germline CDR1 reads MNHEY; CDR2 reads SVGAGI. V was cut by 8 bases and J by 4 bases, with 12 bases left in between. This CDR3 reads CASALYSGNTIYF. For the CDR3, the DNA is TGTGCCAGCGCACTATATTCGGGAAACACCATATATTTT.

This chain uses TRBV19 with TRBJ1-5; D not resolved. CDR1 is LNHDA, CDR2 SQIVND, per germline (reference sequence). Trimming cost V 6 bases and J 6 bases, with 12 bases left between them. CDR3 length: 13 residues. The CDR3 region has the DNA TGTGCCAGTAGCGAACAGATCGGTCAGCCCCAGCATTTT. Protein sequence: CASSEQIGQPQHF.

V usage is TRBV4-3 and J usage is TRBJ2-3; 11 bases match TRBD2. This CDR3 has 18 amino acids. The germline gives CDR1 LGHNA, CDR2 YSLEER. J lost 2 bases, V lost 0 bases, and 7 bases had no gene match. The CDR3 DNA sequence: TGCGCCAGCAGCCAAGAGTTGGGGACTAGCGGCTACACAGATACGCAGTATTTT. As protein: CASSQELGTSGYTDTQYF.

This chain uses TRBV11-2 with TRBJ2-1; 8 bases agree with TRBD1. This CDR3 contains 16 residues. CDR1 is SGHAT, CDR2 FQNNGV, per germline. Losses at the gene ends were 5 bases for V and 6 bases for J; bases not matched to a gene: 12. The CDR3 nucleotides read TGTGCCAGCAGCCCGAGGGCAGGGGGCATGGCCAATGAGCAGTTCTTC. Translating gives CASSPRAGGMANEQFF.

The chain links TRBV7-9 to TRBJ1-4; TRBD1 agrees at 9 bases. This CDR3 has 13 amino acids. J gave up 7 bases and V 3 bases, and 0 bases lay outside the gene matches. CDR1 is SEHNR and CDR2 is FQNEAQ in the germline V gene (reference sequence). The CDR3 DNA sequence: TGTGCCAGCAGCTTGGGACAGGGTGAAAAACTGTTTTTT. As protein: CASSLGQGEKLFF.

The chain links TRBV14 to TRBJ2-1; 8 bases are shared with TRBD2. Germline V lookup: CDR1 SGHDN, CDR2 FVKESK. The CDR3 is made up of 17 amino acids. The junction had 12 bases not matched to a gene; V was cut back by 2 bases and J by 6 bases. The CDR3 DNA sequence: TGTGCCAGCAGCCAACTCCCGGCGGGGGGCGACGGCAATGAGCAGTTCTTC. Its protein product is CASSQLPAGGDGNEQFF.